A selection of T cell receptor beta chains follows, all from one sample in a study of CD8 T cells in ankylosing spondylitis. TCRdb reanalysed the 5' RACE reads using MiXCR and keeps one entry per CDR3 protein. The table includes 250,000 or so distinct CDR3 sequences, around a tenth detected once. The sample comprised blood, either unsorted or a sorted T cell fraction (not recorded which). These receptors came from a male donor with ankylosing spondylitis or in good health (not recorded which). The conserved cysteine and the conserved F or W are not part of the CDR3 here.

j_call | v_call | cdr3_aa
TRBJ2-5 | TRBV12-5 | ASGSLLAGETQY
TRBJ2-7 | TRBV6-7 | ASSQDGAYEQY
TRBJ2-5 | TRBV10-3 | AISGVGAGETQY
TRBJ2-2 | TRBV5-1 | ASSFGQPSGVNTGELF
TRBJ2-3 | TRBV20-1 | SARDPYGRGTDTQY
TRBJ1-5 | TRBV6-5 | ASSYIGGNQPQH
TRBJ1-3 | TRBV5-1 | ASSSTGTSGNTIY
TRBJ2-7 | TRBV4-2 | ASSQGSAGDSYEQY
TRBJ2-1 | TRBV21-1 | ASSQGEAGNSYNEQF
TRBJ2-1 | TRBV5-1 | ASSGGGYYEQF
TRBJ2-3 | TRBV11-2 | ASSLGGGTNTQY
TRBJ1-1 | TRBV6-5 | ASSSGVGAF
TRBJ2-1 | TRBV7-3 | ASSPGGGPSYNEQF
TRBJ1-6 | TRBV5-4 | ASSLLGGSSYNSPLH
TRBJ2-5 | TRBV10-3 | AISEFESETQY
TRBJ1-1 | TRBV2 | ASTPQRLANTEAF
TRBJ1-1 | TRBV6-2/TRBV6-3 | ASSSSSNTEAF
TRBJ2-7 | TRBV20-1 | SARDSTYEQY
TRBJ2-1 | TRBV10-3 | AISEASGGYPNEQF
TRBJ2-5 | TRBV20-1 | SASGVGFETQY
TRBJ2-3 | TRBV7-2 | ASSPSTDTQY
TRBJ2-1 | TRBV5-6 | AIGPGLIRGGYNEQF
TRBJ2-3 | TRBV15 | ATSDRPRDRTDTQY
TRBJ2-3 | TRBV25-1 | ASSPPGQGTDTQY
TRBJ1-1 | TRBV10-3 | AIRGRGQVTEAF
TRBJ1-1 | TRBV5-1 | ASSEGDRDNTEAF